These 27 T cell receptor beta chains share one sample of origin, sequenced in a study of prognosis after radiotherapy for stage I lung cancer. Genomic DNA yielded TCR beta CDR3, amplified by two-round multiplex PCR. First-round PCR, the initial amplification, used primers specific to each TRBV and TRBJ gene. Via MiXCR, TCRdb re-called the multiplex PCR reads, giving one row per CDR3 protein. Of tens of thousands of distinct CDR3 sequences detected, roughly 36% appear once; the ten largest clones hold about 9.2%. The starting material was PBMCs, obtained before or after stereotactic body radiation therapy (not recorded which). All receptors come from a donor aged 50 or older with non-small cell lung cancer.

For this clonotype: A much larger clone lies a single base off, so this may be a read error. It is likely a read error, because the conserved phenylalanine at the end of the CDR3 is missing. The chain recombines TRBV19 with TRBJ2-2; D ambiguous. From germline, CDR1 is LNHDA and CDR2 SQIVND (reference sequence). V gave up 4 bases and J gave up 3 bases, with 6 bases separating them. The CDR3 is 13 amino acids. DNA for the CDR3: TGTGCCAGTAGTAGGATGGACACCGGGGAGCTGTTTCTT. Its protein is CASSRMDTGELFL.

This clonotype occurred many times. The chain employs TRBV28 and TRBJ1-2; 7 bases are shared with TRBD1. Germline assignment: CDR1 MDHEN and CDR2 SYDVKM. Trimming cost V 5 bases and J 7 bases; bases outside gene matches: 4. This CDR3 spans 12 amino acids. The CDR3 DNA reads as TGTGCCAGCAGTGACAGGGAACCTGGCTACACCTTC. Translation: CASSDREPGYTF.

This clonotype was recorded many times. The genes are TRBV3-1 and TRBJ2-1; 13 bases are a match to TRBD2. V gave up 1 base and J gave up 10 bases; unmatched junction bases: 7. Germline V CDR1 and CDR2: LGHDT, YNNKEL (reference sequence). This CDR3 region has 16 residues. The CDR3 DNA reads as TGTGCCAGCAGCCAAGGACTAGCGGGAGGAGGGGGCGAGCAGTTCTTC. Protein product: CASSQGLAGGGGEQFF.

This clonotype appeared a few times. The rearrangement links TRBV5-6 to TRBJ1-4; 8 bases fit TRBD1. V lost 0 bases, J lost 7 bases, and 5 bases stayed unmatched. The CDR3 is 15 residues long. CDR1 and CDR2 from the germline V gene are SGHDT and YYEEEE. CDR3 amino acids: CASSLGTGLSEKLFF. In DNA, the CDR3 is TGTGCCAGCAGCTTGGGGACAGGGCTTAGTGAAAAACTGTTTTTT.

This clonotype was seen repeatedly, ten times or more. The CDR3 spells CASKGGLVAGGPEDTQYF. The CDR3 region has the DNA TGTGCCAGCAAGGGCGGTTTAGTAGCGGGAGGGCCGGAAGATACGCAGTATTTT. The chain couples TRBV11-3 to TRBJ2-3; 11 positions agree with TRBD2. The CDR3 has 18 amino acids. Germline V gene lookup returns CDR1 SGHNT and CDR2 YENEEA. Unmatched junction bases numbered 17, after V lost 7 bases and J lost 5 bases.

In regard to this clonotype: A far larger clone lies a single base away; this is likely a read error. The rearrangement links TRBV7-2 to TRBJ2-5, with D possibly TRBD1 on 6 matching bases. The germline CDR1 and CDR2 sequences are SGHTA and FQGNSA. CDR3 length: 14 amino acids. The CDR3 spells CASILGAGVETQYF. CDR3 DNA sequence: TGTGCCAGCATCTTAGGGGCAGGGGTTGAGACCCAGTACTTC.

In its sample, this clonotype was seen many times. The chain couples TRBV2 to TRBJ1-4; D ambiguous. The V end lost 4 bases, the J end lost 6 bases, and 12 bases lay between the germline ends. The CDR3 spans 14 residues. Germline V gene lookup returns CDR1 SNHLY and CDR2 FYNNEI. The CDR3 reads CASSVGRLDEKLFF. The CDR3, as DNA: TGTGCCAGCAGTGTAGGCAGGTTAGATGAAAAACTGTTTTTT.

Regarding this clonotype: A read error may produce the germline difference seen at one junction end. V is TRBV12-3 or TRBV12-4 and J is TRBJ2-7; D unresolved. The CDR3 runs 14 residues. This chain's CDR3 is CASSLRLDTYEQYF. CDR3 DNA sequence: TGTGCCAGCAGTTTGCGGCTAGATACCTACGAGCAATACTTC.

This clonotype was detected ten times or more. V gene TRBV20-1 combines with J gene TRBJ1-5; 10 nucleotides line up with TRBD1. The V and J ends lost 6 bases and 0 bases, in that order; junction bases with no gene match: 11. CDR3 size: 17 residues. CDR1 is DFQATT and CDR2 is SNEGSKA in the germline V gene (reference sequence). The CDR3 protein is CSANAGTGAYSNQPQHF. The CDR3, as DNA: TGCAGTGCGAACGCCGGGACAGGGGCTTATAGCAATCAGCCCCAGCATTTT.

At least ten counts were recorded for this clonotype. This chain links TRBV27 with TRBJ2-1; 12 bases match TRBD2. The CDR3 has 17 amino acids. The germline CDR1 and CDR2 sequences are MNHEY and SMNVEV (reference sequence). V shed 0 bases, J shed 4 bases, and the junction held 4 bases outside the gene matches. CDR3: CASSLSPGLAGYNEQFF. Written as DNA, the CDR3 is TGTGCCAGCAGTTTATCCCCGGGACTAGCGGGTTACAATGAGCAGTTCTTC.

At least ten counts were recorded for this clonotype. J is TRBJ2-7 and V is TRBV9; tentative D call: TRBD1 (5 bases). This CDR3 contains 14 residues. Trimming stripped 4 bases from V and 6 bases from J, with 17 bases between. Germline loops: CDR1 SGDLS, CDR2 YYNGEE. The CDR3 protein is CASSPRTFNGEQYF. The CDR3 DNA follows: TGTGCCAGCAGCCCACGGACATTTAACGGCGAGCAGTACTTC.

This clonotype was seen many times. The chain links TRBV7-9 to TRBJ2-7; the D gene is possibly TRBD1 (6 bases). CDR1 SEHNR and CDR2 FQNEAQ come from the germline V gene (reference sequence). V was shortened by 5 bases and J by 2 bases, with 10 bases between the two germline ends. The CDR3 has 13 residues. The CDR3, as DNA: TGTGCCAGCAGCACAGGGAGTACCTACGAGCAGTACTTC. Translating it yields CASSTGSTYEQYF. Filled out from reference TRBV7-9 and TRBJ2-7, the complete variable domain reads DTGVSQNPRHKITKRGQNVTFRCDPISEHNRLYWYRQTLGQGPEFLTYFQNEAQLEKSRLLSDRFSAERPKGSFSTLEIQRTEQGDSAMYLCASSTGSTYEQYFGPGTRLTVT.

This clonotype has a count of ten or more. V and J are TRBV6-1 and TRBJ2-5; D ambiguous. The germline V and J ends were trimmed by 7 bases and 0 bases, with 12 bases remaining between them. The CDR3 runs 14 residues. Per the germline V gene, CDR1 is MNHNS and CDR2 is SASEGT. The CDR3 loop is CASTVEGYQETQYF. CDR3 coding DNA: TGTGCCAGCACCGTGGAAGGGTACCAAGAGACCCAGTACTTC.

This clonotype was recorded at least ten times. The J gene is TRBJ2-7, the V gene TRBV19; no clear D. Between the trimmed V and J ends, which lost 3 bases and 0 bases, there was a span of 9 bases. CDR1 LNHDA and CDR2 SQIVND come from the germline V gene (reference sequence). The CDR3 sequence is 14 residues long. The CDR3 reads CASSINIHSYEQYF. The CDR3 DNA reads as TGTGCCAGTAGTATTAACATACACTCCTACGAGCAGTACTTC.

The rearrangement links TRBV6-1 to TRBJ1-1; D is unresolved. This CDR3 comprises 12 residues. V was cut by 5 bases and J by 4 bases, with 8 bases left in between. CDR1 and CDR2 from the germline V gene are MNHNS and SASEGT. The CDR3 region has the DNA TGTGCCAGCAGTAGGGAGTCCACTGAAGCTTTCTTT. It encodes CASSRESTEAFF.

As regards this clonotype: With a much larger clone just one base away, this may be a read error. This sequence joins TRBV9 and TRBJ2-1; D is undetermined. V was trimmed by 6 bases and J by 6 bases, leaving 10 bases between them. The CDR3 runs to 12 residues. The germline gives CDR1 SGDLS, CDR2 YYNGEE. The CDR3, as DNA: TGTGCCAGCATCGTTATCGGCAATGAGCAGTTCTTC. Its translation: CASIVIGNEQFF. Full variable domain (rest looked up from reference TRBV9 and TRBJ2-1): DSGVTQTPKHLITATGQRVTLRCSPRSGDLSVYWYQQSLDQGLQFLIQYYNGEERAKGNILERFSAQQFPDLHSELNLSSLELGDSALYFCASIVIGNEQFFGPGTRLTVL.

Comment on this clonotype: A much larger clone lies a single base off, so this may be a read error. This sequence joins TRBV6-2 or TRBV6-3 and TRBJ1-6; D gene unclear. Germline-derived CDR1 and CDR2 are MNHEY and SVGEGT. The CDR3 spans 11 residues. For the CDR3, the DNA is TGTAGTATAGCCGGATATCCACCCCTCCACTTT. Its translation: CSIAGYPPLHF.

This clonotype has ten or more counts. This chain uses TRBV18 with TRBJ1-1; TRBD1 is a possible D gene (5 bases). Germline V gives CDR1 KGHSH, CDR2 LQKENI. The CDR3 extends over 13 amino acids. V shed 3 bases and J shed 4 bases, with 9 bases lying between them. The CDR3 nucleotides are TGTGCCAGCTCACCCTCGGGGGGCACTGAAGCTTTCTTT. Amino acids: CASSPSGGTEAFF.

CDR3 in DNA: TGCAGCGTTTCAGGACTAGCGGGAGAGGGGGGTCAAGAGACCCAGTACTTC. Protein sequence: CSVSGLAGEGGQETQYF. The rearrangement links TRBV29-1 to TRBJ2-5, with TRBD2 identical over 13 bases. Unmatched junction bases numbered 11, after V lost 5 bases and J lost 2 bases. The CDR3 runs to 17 residues. CDR1 is SQVTM, CDR2 ANQGSEA, per germline.

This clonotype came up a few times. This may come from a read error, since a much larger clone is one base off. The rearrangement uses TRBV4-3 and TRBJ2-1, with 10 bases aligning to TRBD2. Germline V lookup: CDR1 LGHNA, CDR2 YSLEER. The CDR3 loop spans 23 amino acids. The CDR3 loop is CASIQDGSSGSKGPLWGYNEQFF. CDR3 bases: TGCGCCAGCATCCAAGATGGGTCTAGCGGGAGTAAAGGGCCCCTCTGGGGGTACAATGAGCAGTTCTTC.

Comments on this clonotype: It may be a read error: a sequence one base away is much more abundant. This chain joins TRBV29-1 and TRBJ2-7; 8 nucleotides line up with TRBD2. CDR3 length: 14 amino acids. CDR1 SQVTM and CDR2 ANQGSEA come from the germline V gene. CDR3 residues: CIVEAPGGVHEQYF. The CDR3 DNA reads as TGCATCGTTGAAGCCCCGGGAGGGGTCCACGAGCAGTACTTC.

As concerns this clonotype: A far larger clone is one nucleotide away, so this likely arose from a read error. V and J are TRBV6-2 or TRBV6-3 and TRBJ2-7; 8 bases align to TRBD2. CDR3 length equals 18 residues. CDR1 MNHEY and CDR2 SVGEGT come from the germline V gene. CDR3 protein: CASSYKFTGGTYAYDQYF. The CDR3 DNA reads TGTGCCAGCAGTTACAAATTCACGGGGGGGACGTACGCATACGATCAGTACTTC.

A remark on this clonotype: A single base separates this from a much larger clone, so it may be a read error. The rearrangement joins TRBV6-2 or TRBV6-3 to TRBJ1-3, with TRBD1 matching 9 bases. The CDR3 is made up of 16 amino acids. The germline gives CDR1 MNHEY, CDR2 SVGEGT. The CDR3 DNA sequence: TGTGCCAGCAGAACGGGGGGACAGGGTTCTGTAAACACCATATATTTT. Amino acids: CASRTGGQGSVNTIYF.

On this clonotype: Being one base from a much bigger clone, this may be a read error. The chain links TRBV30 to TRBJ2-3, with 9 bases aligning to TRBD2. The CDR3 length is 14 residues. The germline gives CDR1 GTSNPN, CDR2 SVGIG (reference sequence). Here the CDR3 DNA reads TGTGCTGCTAGCGGGAAGGCCGGGACAGATACGCAGTATTTT. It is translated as CAASGKAGTDTQYF.

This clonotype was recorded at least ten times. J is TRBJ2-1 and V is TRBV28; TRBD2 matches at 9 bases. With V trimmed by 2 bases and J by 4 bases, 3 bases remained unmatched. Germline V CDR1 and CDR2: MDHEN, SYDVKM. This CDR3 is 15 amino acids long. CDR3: CASSLRGGGYNEQFF. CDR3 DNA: TGTGCCAGCAGTTTACGCGGGGGGGGTTACAATGAGCAGTTCTTC. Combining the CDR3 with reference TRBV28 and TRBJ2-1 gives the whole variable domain DVKVTQSSRYLVKRTGEKVFLECVQDMDHENMFWYRQDPGLGLRLIYFSYDVKMKEKGDIPEGYSVSREKKERFSLILESASTNQTSMYLCASSLRGGGYNEQFFGPGTRLTVL.

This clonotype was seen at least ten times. CDR3 nucleotide sequence: TGTGCCACCGGGAGGGTTGGAGGAGGCTCCAACACCGGGGAGCTGTTTTTT. This codes for CATGRVGGGSNTGELFF. This chain joins TRBV10-3 and TRBJ2-2; 8 bases agree with TRBD2. J lost 2 bases, V lost 10 bases, and 15 bases had no gene match. The CDR3 loop spans 17 amino acids. Germline CDR1 and CDR2: ENHRY and SYGVKD.

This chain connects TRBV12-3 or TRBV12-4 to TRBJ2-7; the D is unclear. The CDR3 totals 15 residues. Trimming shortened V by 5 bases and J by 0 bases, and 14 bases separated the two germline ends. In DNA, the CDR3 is TGTGCCAGCAGTCGCACTATCGTGAGCTCCTACGAGCAGTACTTC. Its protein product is CASSRTIVSSYEQYF.